The 20 T cell receptor beta chains listed next were all sequenced from one sample in a study of blood T cells in healthy people across ages. A sample-barcoded 5' primer and a J-beta primer mix were used in a second PCR of about 7 to 12 cycles. Using its own MiXCR run on the 5' RACE reads, TCRdb lists one record per CDR3 protein. This sample has some 920,000 distinct CDR3 sequences, with roughly half found just once. The specimen was blood. The receptors shown here come from an older woman in good health.

The CDR3 region has the DNA TGTGCCAGCGGGTATGGGGGGAATGAGCAGTTCTTC. Translation gives CASGYGGNEQFF. The chain is built from TRBV27 and TRBJ2-1, with D possibly matching TRBD2 (6 bases). The CDR3 length is 12 residues. Looked up from germline, CDR1 is MNHEY and CDR2 is SMNVEV (reference sequence). V lost 8 bases and J lost 7, with 12 bases in between.

This clonotype was recorded a few times. V gene TRBV20-1 combines with J gene TRBJ2-7; D ambiguous. This CDR3 comprises 14 residues. The V gene lost 2 bases and the J gene lost 0 bases, with 11 bases spanning the gap. Germline CDR1 reads DFQATT; CDR2 reads SNEGSKA (reference sequence). The CDR3 DNA sequence: TGCAGTGCTAGACGGACGGTGAGCTCCTACGAGCAGTACTTC. This sequence encodes CSARRTVSSYEQYF.

This chain uses TRBV20-1 with TRBJ2-3, with D unclear. V shed 5 bases and J shed 2 bases, with 11 bases lying between them. This CDR3 is built from 13 residues. The germline V gene has CDR1 DFQATT and CDR2 SNEGSKA (reference sequence). This CDR3 is CSAEPYTTDTQYF. The CDR3 nucleotides read TGCAGTGCTGAACCCTACACCACAGATACGCAGTATTTT.

The rearrangement uses TRBV7-9 and TRBJ2-1, with unresolved D. CDR1 is SEHNR, CDR2 FQNEAQ, per germline (reference sequence). V dropped 5 bases and J dropped 0 bases, with 14 bases sitting between them. The CDR3 covers 16 residues. For the CDR3, the DNA is TGTGCCAGCAGCCGCCGTGAGTGGGCCTCCTACAATGAGCAGTTCTTC. The encoded protein is CASSRREWASYNEQFF.

The rearrangement joins TRBV28 to TRBJ2-4; no definite D call. Germline V gene data show CDR1 as MDHEN and CDR2 as SYDVKM. The CDR3 has 12 amino acids. V lost 2 bases to trimming and J lost 15 bases, with 14 bases between them. This CDR3 reads CASSLRRKESYF. For the CDR3, the DNA is TGTGCCAGCAGTTTACGGAGAAAGGAGTCGTACTTC. The variable domain in full, completed from reference TRBV28 and TRBJ2-4, reads DVKVTQSSRYLVKRTGEKVFLECVQDMDHENMFWYRQDPGLGLRLIYFSYDVKMKEKGDIPEGYSVSREKKERFSLILESASTNQTSMYLCASSLRRKESYFGAGTRLSVL.

This clonotype was observed at least ten times. V and J are TRBV11-1 and TRBJ2-5; possible D gene TRBD1, 6 bases. V lost 4 bases to trimming and J lost 0 bases, with 15 bases between them. This CDR3 spans 16 amino acids. Germline V gene data show CDR1 as SGHAT and CDR2 as FQDESV (reference sequence). The CDR3 bases are TGTGCCAGCAGCTCCACCAACCAGGGGAACCAAGAGACCCAGTACTTC. Translated, it gives CASSSTNQGNQETQYF.

The genes are TRBV29-1 and TRBJ2-2; 7 positions match TRBD2. Germline V gene lookup returns CDR1 SQVTM and CDR2 ANQGSEA. Trimming took 4 bases from V and 4 from J; bases not matched to a gene: 9. CDR3 size: 15 residues. In DNA, the CDR3 is TGCAGCGTTGGCGGGAGCGAGCTGAGCACCGGGGAGCTGTTTTTT. Its translation is CSVGGSELSTGELFF.

The CDR3 sequence is CSAVCRQGLYNEQFF. The DNA of the CDR3 is TGCAGTGCCGTGTGTCGACAGGGCCTCTACAATGAGCAGTTCTTC. The V and J genes are TRBV20-1 and TRBJ2-1, with 7 bases identical to TRBD1. Per germline, CDR1 DFQATT and CDR2 SNEGSKA (reference sequence). V was clipped by 6 bases and J by 3 bases; unmatched bases: 11. There are 15 residues in the CDR3.

In its sample, this clonotype was seen once. The gene calls are TRBV28 and TRBJ1-5; 11 bases line up with TRBD1. Trimming removed 8 bases from V and 2 bases from J; junction bases left unmatched: 5. The CDR3 length is 15 residues. Germline CDR1 reads MDHEN; CDR2 reads SYDVKM. CDR3 residues: CASHGQGAGNQPQHF. As DNA, the CDR3 is TGTGCCAGCCACGGACAGGGGGCGGGCAATCAGCCCCAGCATTTT.

This rearrangement joins TRBV4-1 to TRBJ2-3, with 7 positions matching TRBD2. The V gene's germline CDR1 is MGHRA and CDR2 YSYEKL. The CDR3 spans 12 residues. The V and J ends lost 4 bases and 11 bases, in that order; junction bases with no gene match: 6. In nucleotides, the CDR3 is TGCGCCAGCAGCCCGCTGTCGGGAGGGCAGTATTTT. Residues: CASSPLSGGQYF.

The chain couples TRBV15 to TRBJ1-6; D is ambiguous. CDR1 is LNHNV and CDR2 is YYDKDF in the germline V gene (reference sequence). V was trimmed by 5 bases and J by 6 bases, leaving 14 bases between them. CDR3 length: 15 residues. The CDR3 protein is CATSARQRSNSPLHF. CDR3 sequence (DNA): TGTGCCACCAGCGCCCGCCAGAGGAGTAATTCACCCCTCCACTTT.

The V call is TRBV7-6, the J call TRBJ2-7, with 14 bases matching TRBD2. V gave up 5 bases and J gave up 7 bases; unmatched junction bases: 10. The CDR3 has 16 residues. From germline, CDR1 is SGHVS and CDR2 FNYEAQ. CDR3 sequence reads: CASSSTGLAGVDEQYF. The DNA for the CDR3 is TGTGCCAGCAGCAGTACGGGACTAGCGGGAGTTGATGAGCAGTACTTC.

V gene TRBV10-2 combines with J gene TRBJ1-1, with TRBD1 as a possible D gene (5 bases). This CDR3 has 12 residues. Germline CDR1 reads WSHSY; CDR2 reads SAAADI. V was clipped by 7 bases and J by 5 bases, with 11 bases between them. The CDR3 reads CASTFGGTEAFF. The CDR3 DNA reads as TGCGCCAGCACCTTCGGGGGGACTGAAGCTTTCTTT.

This clonotype was counted only a few times. The J gene is TRBJ2-3, the V gene TRBV21-1. TRBV21-1 is designated a pseudogene. The CDR3 loop spans 18 amino acids. CDR3 sequence (DNA): TGTGCCAGCAGCCCGCGCTTTAGGTCCAGGACCCCCACAGATACGCAGTATTTT. Translation: CASSPRFRSRTPTDTQYF.

This clonotype came up once. One end of the junction varies from germline; a read error may be responsible. The chain employs TRBV29-1 and TRBJ2-3; D is possibly TRBD1 (7 bases). The CDR3 runs 11 residues. The germline V gene has CDR1 SQVTM and CDR2 ANQGSEA. The CDR3 bases are TGCAGCGTTCGCGGGACAGATGCGCAGTATTTT. Translation gives CSVRGTDAQYF.

The chain uses TRBV5-6 and TRBJ2-3, with 10 bases matching TRBD2. Germline V gene sequence: CDR1 SGHDT, CDR2 YYEEEE. CDR3 size: 18 residues. The junction had 10 bases not matched to a gene; V was cut back by 2 bases and J by 1 base. CDR3 sequence: CASSFGAGGPWGTDTQYF. DNA of the CDR3: TGTGCCAGCAGCTTCGGAGCGGGAGGGCCGTGGGGCACAGATACGCAGTATTTT. Supplemented by reference TRBV5-6 and TRBJ2-3, the full variable domain reads DAGVTQSPTHLIKTRGQQVTLRCSPKSGHDTVSWYQQALGQGPQFIFQYYEEEERQRGNFPDRFSGHQFPNYSSELNVNALLLGDSALYLCASSFGAGGPWGTDTQYFGPGTRLTVL.

The gene calls are TRBV29-1 and TRBJ2-1; 7 nucleotides match TRBD1. The CDR3 loop spans 15 amino acids. Germline assignment: CDR1 SQVTM and CDR2 ANQGSEA. V lost 0 bases to trimming and J lost 4 bases; unmatched junction nucleotides: 6. The CDR3 nucleotides read TGCAGCGTTGAAGATTCGGGACAGATATACAATGAGCAGTTCTTC. Translated, it gives CSVEDSGQIYNEQFF.

This clonotype was seen more than once but under ten times. This chain joins TRBV2 and TRBJ2-7, with D perhaps TRBD1 or TRBD2 (5 bases each). Germline loops: CDR1 SNHLY, CDR2 FYNNEI. Trimming removed 4 bases from V and 2 bases from J, with 12 bases in between. The CDR3 has 14 amino acids. CDR3: CASSAGTAPYEQYF. The CDR3 bases are TGTGCCAGCAGTGCCGGGACGGCGCCCTACGAGCAGTACTTC.

J is TRBJ2-7 and V is TRBV6-1; D gene uncertain. From germline, CDR1 is MNHNS and CDR2 SASEGT. The V end lost 2 bases, the J end lost 2 bases, and 4 bases lay between the germline ends. The CDR3 has 12 residues. The DNA of the CDR3 is TGTGCCAGCAGTGAATTACCCTACGAGCAGTACTTC. The encoded protein is CASSELPYEQYF.

The rearrangement joins TRBV14 to TRBJ2-4; D may be TRBD1 (5 bases). There are 15 residues in the CDR3. Germline lookup yields CDR1 SGHDN and CDR2 FVKESK. V was shortened by 4 bases and J by 4 bases, with 14 bases between the two germline ends. The CDR3 coding sequence is TGTGCCAGCAGCCCAGGGAATTGGTTTAAAAACATTCAGTACTTC. Amino acids: CASSPGNWFKNIQYF.